This T cell receptor beta chain derives from a study of blood T cell repertoires in COVID-19. At the level of the study: PBMCs, B-cell-depleted T cells, or T cells provided the cDNA or gDNA that made up the material.

Produced via immunoSEQ multiplex PCR; TCRdb's table is partial and in-frame only. The data contain about 260,000 clones, 85% to 90% of them singletons. Germline values: CDR1 SGHRS, CDR2 YFSETQ. V was trimmed by 5 bases and J by 8 bases, leaving 14 bases between them. The CDR3 extends over 14 amino acids. This sequence originates from a woman between 40 and 55 years old with acute or convalescent COVID-19. The chain combines TRBV5-1 with TRBJ1-6, with D unclear. Input material: peripheral blood. In nucleotides, the CDR3 is TGCGCCAGCAGTCTGGAGGGCAGATATTCACCCCTCCACTTT. Translation gives CASSLEGRYSPLHF.